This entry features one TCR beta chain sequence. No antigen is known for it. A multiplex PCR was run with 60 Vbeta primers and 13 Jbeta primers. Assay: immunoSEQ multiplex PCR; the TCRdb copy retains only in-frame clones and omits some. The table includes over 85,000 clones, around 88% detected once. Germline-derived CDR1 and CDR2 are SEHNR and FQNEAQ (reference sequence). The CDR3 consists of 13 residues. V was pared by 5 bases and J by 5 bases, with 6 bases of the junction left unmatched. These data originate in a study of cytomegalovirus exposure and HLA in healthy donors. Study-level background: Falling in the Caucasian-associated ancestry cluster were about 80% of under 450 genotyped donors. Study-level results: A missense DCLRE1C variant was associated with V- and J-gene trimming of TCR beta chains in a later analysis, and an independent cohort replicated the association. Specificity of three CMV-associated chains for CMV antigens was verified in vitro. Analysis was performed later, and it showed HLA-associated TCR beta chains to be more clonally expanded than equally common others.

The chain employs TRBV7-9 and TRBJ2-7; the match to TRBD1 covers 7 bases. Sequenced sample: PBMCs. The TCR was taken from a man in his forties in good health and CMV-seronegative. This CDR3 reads CASSLGQVDEQYF. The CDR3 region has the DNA TGTGCCAGCAGCCTAGGACAGGTGGACGAGCAGTACTTC.